These 5 T cell receptor beta chains came from one sample sequenced in a study of Graves' ophthalmopathy and Graves' hyperthyroidism. Amplification of the TCR beta CDR3 regions used RNA transcripts (as template). First-round RT-PCR employed HTBI primers, with a second-round multiplex PCR after it. TCRdb fed the multiplex PCR reads into MiXCR, producing one record per CDR3 protein. The sample lists about 370,000 distinct CDR3 sequences; 15% to 20% were seen once. Sequencing input: peripheral blood. These receptors originate from a woman younger than 30 with Graves' ophthalmopathy.

This clonotype was seen at least ten times. The rearrangement joins TRBV6-2 or TRBV6-3 to TRBJ2-7; D gene unclear. The CDR3 is 17 residues long. Between the trimmed V and J ends, which lost 4 bases and 0 bases, there was a span of 19 bases. Germline V gene data show CDR1 as MNHEY and CDR2 as SVGEGT. The CDR3, as DNA: TGTGCCAGCAGTTCAAGCGCCCCAAGGTACTCCTCCTACGAGCAGTACTTC. Amino acids: CASSSSAPRYSSYEQYF.

This clonotype was detected many times. The genes are TRBV7-8 and TRBJ2-7, with D tentatively TRBD1 or TRBD2 (5 bases each). Trimming stripped 5 bases from V and 6 bases from J, with 14 bases between. Germline V gene lookup returns CDR1 SGHVS and CDR2 FQNEAQ. The CDR3 length is 13 residues. The CDR3 is CASSRDQGREQYF. In DNA form, the CDR3 reads TGTGCCAGCAGCCGAGACCAGGGACGCGAGCAGTACTTC.

This clonotype was detected many times. V is TRBV6-5 and J is TRBJ2-7, with 12 bases that match TRBD2. V shed 4 bases, J shed 8 bases, and the junction held 9 bases outside the gene matches. Germline V gene sequence: CDR1 MNHEY, CDR2 SVGAGI. CDR3 size: 15 residues. CDR3 bases: TGTGCCAGCAGTTCTCCGGGACTAGCGGGCCCACAGCAGTACTTC. Its protein product is CASSSPGLAGPQQYF.

Ten or more counts support this clonotype. The chain uses TRBV15 and TRBJ2-7, with 11 bases identical to TRBD2. The CDR3 has 15 residues. Germline assignment: CDR1 LNHNV and CDR2 YYDKDF (reference sequence). The V gene end was trimmed by 3 bases and the J gene end by 6 bases; junction bases not matched to a gene: 7. Here the CDR3 reads CATSSATSGGFEQYF. CDR3 DNA sequence: TGTGCCACCAGCAGTGCCACTAGCGGGGGCTTCGAGCAGTACTTC. The full variable domain, completed using reference TRBV15 and TRBJ2-7, is DAMVIQNPRYQVTQFGKPVTLSCSQTLNHNVMYWYQQKSSQAPKLLFHYYDKDFNNEADTPDNFQSRRPNTSFCFLDIRSPGLGDTAMYLCATSSATSGGFEQYFGPGTRLTVT.

This clonotype was picked up many times. The chain joins TRBV12-3 or TRBV12-4 to TRBJ2-2; tentatively, D is TRBD1 or TRBD2 (6 bases each). Trimming removed 4 bases from V and 10 bases from J, with 19 bases in between. The CDR3 sequence is 15 residues long. CDR3 bases: TGTGCCAGCAGTTCCCCCCGGGGGCGAGGGGTGGAGCTGTTTTTT. It specifies CASSSPRGRGVELFF.